This section outlines one TCR beta chain sequence together with its context. Its antigen is unknown. With 2 bases clipped from V and 7 bases from J, the junction kept 11 bases outside the gene matches. The CDR3 runs 19 residues. Germline CDR1 and CDR2: LGHDT and YNNKEL (reference sequence). The sample originates from a study of CD4 T cells in relation to SARS-CoV-2 and coronaviruses. Study background: After nine to eleven days of antigen culture, PBMC TCR beta CDR3s were sequenced.

Before the COVID-19 pandemic, during about 2011-2019, CD4+ T cells were taken from unexposed donors. CD4+ T cells were isolated from the cells after about nine days of culture. Cells permitting, SARS-CoV-2 S/N and four cold-coronavirus spikes were tested on unexposed-donor CD4+ T cells. PBMCs were plated at a few million per well in IL-2-containing medium. Fresh IL-2 medium replaced half the medium on days 3 and 7. The assay was immunoSEQ multiplex PCR, and TCRdb's table has in-frame clones only and misses some. The sample includes roughly 23,000 clones, around four fifths of them seen just once. Input material: CD4+ T cells from PBMCs, cultured in vitro. The sequence was collected from a human donor in good health. The chain is built from TRBV3-1 (or the pseudogene TRBV3-2) and TRBJ2-1; 16 positions match TRBD2. DNA of the CDR3: TGTGCCAGCAGCCAAAGCTCGACCGGGACTAGCGGGAGGGGAAATGAGCAGTTCTTC. Its translation is CASSQSSTGTSGRGNEQFF.